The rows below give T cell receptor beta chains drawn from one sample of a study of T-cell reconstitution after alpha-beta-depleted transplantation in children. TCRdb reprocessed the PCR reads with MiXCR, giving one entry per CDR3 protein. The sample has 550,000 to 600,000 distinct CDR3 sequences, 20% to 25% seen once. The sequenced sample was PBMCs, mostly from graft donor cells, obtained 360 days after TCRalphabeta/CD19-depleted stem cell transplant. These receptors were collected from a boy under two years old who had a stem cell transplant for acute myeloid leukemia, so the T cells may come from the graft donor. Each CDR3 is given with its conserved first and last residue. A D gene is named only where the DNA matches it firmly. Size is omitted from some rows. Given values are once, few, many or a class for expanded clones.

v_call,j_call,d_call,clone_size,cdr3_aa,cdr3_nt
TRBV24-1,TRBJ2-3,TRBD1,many,CATSDYGQGTDTQYF,TGTGCCACCAGTGATTACGGACAGGGCACAGATACGCAGTATTTT
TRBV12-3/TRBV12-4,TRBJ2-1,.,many,CASSFSPGVQEIF,TGTGCCAGCAGTTTCTCGCCTGGCGTTCAGGAGATTTTC
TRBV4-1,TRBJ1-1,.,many,CASSQLGGRHTEAFF,TGCGCCAGCAGCCAACTGGGAGGGAGGCACACTGAAGCTTTCTTT
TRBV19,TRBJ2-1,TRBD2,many,CASTIGTSNNEQFF,TGTGCCAGTACGATAGGGACTAGCAACAATGAGCAGTTCTTC
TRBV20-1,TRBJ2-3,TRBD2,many,CSAKRGAARDTQYF,TGCAGTGCTAAGCGGGGGGCCGCCCGTGATACGCAGTATTTT
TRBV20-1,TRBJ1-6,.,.,CSAYTTGRHNSPLHF,TGCAGTGCTTATACAACAGGGAGGCATAATTCACCCCTCCACTTT
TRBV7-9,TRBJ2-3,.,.,CASSLGGFDTQYF,TGTGCCAGCAGCTTAGGCGGATTTGATACGCAGTATTTT
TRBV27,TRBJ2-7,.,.,CASSSRTVVYEQYF,TGTGCCAGCAGTTCGCGGACAGTAGTCTACGAGCAGTACTTC
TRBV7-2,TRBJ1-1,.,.,CASSLDVLTEAFF,TGTGCCAGCAGCTTAGATGTGCTAACTGAAGCTTTCTTT
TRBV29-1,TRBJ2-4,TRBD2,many,CSVEDRGGKNIQYF,TGCAGCGTTGAAGATCGGGGGGGGAAAAACATTCAGTACTTC
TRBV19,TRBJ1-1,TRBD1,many,CASSQPGQGSSTEAFF,TGTGCCAGTAGTCAACCGGGACAGGGGAGCAGCACTGAAGCTTTCTTT
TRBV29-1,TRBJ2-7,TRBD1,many,CSVLRDRGDEQYF,TGCAGCGTTCTCCGGGACAGAGGAGACGAGCAGTACTTC
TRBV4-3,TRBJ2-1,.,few,CASRRRLDITIEQFF,TGCGCCAGCAGGCGAAGACTGGATATTACTATTGAGCAGTTCTTC
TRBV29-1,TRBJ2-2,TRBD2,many,CSVERLAGGTGELFF,TGCAGCGTTGAAAGGCTAGCGGGGGGCACCGGGGAGCTGTTTTTT
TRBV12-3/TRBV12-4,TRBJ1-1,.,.,CASNPAGEDTEAFF,TGTGCCAGCAACCCTGCGGGAGAGGACACTGAAGCTTTCTTT
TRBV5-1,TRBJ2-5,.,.,CASRGRTQYF,TGCGCCAGCAGGGGGAGGACCCAGTACTTC
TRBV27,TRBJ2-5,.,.,CASSRTRVRETQYF,TGTGCCAGCAGTCGCACCAGGGTTCGCGAGACCCAGTACTTC
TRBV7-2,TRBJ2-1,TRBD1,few,CASSLWGTGGDNEQFF,TGTGCCAGCAGCTTATGGGGGACAGGGGGTGACAATGAGCAGTTCTTC
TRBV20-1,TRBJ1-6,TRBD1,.,CSARVPGQGISPLHF,TGCAGTGCTAGGGTCCCGGGACAGGGAATCTCACCCCTCCACTTT
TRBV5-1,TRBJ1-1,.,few,CASSLERSTEAFF,TGCGCCAGCAGCTTGGAACGGTCCACTGAAGCTTTCTTT
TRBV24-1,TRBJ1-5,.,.,CATSDLWHNQPQHF,TGTGCCACCAGTGATTTATGGCACAATCAGCCCCAGCATTTT
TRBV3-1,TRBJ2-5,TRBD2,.,CASSQDWAGLGYQETQYF,TGTGCCAGCAGCCAAGACTGGGCGGGACTAGGGTACCAAGAGACCCAGTACTTC
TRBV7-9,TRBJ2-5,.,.,CASSLKDKKETQYF,TGTGCCAGCAGCTTAAAGGACAAAAAAGAGACCCAGTACTTC
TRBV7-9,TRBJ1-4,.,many,CASSLGQSGLFF,TGTGCCAGCAGCTTAGGACAGTCTGGACTGTTTTTT
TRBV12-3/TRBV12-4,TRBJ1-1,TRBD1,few,CASSKQGFPNTEAFF,TGTGCCAGCAGTAAACAGGGGTTCCCGAACACTGAAGCTTTCTTT
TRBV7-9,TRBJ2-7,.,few,CASSVLEGEQYF,TGTGCCAGCAGCGTCTTGGAGGGCGAGCAGTACTTC
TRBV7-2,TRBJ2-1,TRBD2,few,CASSLGASGAYNEQFF,TGTGCCAGCAGCTTAGGGGCTAGCGGGGCCTACAATGAGCAGTTCTTC
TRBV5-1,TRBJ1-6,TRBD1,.,CASSVQGGSPLHF,TGCGCCAGCAGCGTCCAGGGGGGGTCACCCCTCCACTTT
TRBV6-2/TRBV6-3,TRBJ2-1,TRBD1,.,CASSYQQGYNEQFF,TGTGCCAGCAGTTATCAACAGGGGTACAATGAGCAGTTCTTC
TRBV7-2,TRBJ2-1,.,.,CASTPAGGQHYNEQFF,TGTGCCAGCACACCTGCCGGGGGACAGCACTACAATGAGCAGTTCTTC
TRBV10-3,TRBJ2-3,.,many,CAISVLGDTQYF,TGTGCCATCAGTGTATTGGGAGATACGCAGTATTTT
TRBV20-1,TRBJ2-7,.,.,CSARDPGLYEQYF,TGCAGTGCTAGAGATCCAGGCCTCTACGAGCAGTACTTC
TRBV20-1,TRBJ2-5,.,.,CSAMPGTKKETQYF,TGCAGTGCCATGCCCGGGACGAAAAAAGAGACCCAGTACTTC
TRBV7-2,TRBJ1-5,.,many,CASSSSGQPQHF,TGTGCCAGCAGCTCATCAGGTCAGCCCCAGCATTTT
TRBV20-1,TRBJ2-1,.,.,CSANRELAYNEQFF,TGCAGTGCTAACCGGGAATTAGCCTACAATGAGCAGTTCTTC
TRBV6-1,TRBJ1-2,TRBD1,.,CASGLRGLYYGYTF,TGTGCCAGCGGACTCAGGGGGCTCTACTATGGCTACACCTTC
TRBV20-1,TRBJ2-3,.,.,CSASRGDGTDTQYF,TGCAGTGCTAGTAGAGGGGATGGGACAGATACGCAGTATTTT
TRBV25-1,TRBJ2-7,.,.,CASSEFFGSSSYEQYF,TGTGCCAGCAGTGAATTTTTCGGGTCTAGCTCATACGAGCAGTACTTC
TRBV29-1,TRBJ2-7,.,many,CSVEDPARYEQYF,TGCAGCGTTGAAGACCCCGCCCGTTACGAGCAGTACTTC
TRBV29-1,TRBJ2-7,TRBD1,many,CSTAGDRPYEQYF,TGCAGCACCGCCGGGGACAGGCCTTACGAGCAGTACTTC